The TCR beta chain under discussion was sequenced for a study of regulatory and conventional T cells in breast cancer (dated by TCRdb to the mid-2010s). At the junction V is shortened by 0 bases and J by 4 bases; bases outside the gene matches: 2. The CDR3, cysteine through phenylalanine, is 15 amino acids long. The only DNA kept is the CDR3, 45 bases in frame from the first base. The germline V gene encodes CDR1 SGHRS and CDR2 YFSETQ. Only a few counts were recorded for this clonotype. Which antigen it targets is not known. There are no base qualities to consult, and no much larger clone falls within one base. Libraries were built with PCR. Sequenced using an Illumina MiSeq. TCRdb's own reprocessing of the public reads used fastp at Q25 and MiXCR and kept productive beta chains. Each entry is one CDR3 protein sequence, shown with its most common DNA and genes. This sample gives over 15,000 distinct CDR3 sequences in total; around a third of them show up just once. The top ten constitute approximately 1.5% of the sample.

The receptor chain draws on TRBV5-1 and TRBJ2-1; TRBD1 lines up with 9 middle nucleotides. The receptor's source is a female donor in good health. Sequencing used conventional T cells from blood. The CDR3 is CASSLGQGVYNEQFF. The bases are TGCGCCAGCAGCTTGGGACAGGGGGTATACAATGAGCAGTTCTTC.